The TCR beta chain under discussion was sequenced for a study of cytomegalovirus exposure and HLA in healthy donors. General study findings and limits: In vitro confirmation showed a few CMV-associated chains to be CMV antigen specific. A classifier reportedly called cytomegalovirus status with high sensitivity and specificity. Rarity marked most TCR sequences, yet some public TCRs occurred in many donors.

On this clone: Its antigen is still unknown.

The V gene's germline CDR1 is SGHDT and CDR2 YYEEEE. The CDR3 extends over 15 amino acids. V lost 4 bases, J lost 2 bases, and 16 bases lay in between. Donors were drawn from the 120-subject validation cohort, separate from the approximately 700-subject first cohort. Profiled with immunoSEQ multiplex PCR; TCRdb holds only in-frame clones, not every one. The repertoire consists of 150,000 to 200,000 clones, with roughly 80% occurring once and the leading ten covering 2.8%. The sequence was obtained from a woman aged 18-29 years in good health and CMV-seropositive. The V and J genes are TRBV5-6 and TRBJ2-7; TRBD2 is a possible D gene (6 bases). The sample taken for sequencing was PBMCs. CDR3 sequence (DNA): TGTGCCAGCAGCCCGACCTCGGGACTCCCCTACGAGCAGTACTTC. Translation: CASSPTSGLPYEQYF.